This T cell receptor beta chain was recorded in a study of T cell responses to AZD1222 COVID-19 vaccine. Whole-study findings and limits: Spike-specific TCR breadth rose after two AZD1222 doses, and depth rose as well. CD4 TCRs associated with vaccination spanned spike, dominating at 160-218 and 743-854. There were repertoire samples only from the period after the peak T cell response. Close to half of all spike-specific TCRs reportedly target regions of the variants that are unmutated.

On this clone itself: Its target is unknown.

The repertoire was sequenced with immunoSEQ multiplex PCR; TCRdb's copy has only in-frame clones and lacks some. There are about 85,000 clones in the sample; over 75% occur only once, and around 17% lies in the top ten. This CDR3 comprises 14 residues. The germline CDR1 and CDR2 sequences are LNHDA and SQIVND (reference sequence). Deletions cut 5 bases from V and 0 bases from J, with 8 bases between. This sample comprised peripheral blood, obtained on day 0 of AZD1222 vaccination. V usage is TRBV19 and J usage is TRBJ2-1; D unresolved. This clonotype was sampled from an adult in good health. The CDR3 DNA is TGTGCCAGTAGTCTCACGAGCTCCTACAATGAGCAGTTCTTC. Protein: CASSLTSSYNEQFF.